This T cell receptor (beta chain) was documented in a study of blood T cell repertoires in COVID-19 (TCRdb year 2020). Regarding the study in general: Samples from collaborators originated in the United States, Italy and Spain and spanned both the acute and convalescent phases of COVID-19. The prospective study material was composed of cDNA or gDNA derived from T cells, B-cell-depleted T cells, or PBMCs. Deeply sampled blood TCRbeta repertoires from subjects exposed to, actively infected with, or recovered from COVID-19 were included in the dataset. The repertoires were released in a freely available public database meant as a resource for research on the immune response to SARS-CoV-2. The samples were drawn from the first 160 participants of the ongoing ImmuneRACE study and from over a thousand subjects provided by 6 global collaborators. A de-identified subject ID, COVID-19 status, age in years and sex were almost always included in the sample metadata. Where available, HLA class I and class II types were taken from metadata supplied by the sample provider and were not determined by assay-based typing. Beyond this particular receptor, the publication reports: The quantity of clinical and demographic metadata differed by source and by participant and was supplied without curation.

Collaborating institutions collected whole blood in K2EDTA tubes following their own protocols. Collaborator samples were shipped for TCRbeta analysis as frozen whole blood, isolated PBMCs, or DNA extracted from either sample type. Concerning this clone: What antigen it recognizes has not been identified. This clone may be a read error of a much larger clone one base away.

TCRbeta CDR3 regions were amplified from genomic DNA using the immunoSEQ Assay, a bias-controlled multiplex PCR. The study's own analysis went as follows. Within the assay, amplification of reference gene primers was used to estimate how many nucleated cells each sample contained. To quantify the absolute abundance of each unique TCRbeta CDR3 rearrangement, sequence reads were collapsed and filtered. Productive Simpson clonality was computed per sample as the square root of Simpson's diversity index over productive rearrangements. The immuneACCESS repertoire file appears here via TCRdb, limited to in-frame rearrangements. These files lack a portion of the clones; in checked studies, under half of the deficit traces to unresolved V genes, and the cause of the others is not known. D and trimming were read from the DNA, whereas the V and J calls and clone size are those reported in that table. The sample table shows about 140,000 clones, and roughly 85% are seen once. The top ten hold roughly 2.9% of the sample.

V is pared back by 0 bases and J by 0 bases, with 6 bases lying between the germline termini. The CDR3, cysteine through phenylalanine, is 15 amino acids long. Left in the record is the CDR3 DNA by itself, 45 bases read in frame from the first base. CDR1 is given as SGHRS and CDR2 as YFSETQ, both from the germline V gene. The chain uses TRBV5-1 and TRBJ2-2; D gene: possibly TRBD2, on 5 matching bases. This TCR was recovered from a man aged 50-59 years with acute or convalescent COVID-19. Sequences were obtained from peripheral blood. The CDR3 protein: CASSLALANTGELFF. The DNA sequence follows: TGCGCCAGCAGCTTGGCACTAGCGAACACCGGGGAGCTGTTTTTT.